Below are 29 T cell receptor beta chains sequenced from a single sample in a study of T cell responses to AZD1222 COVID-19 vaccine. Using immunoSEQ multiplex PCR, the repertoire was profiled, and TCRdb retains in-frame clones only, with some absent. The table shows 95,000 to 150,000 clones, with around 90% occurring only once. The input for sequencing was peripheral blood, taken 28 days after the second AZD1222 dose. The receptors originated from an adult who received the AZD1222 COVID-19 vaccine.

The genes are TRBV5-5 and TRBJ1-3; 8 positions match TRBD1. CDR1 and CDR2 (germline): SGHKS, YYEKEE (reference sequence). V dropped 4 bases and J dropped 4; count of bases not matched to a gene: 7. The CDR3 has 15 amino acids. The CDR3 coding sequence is TGTGCCAGCAGCCCTCAGGGGGCGGGAGGAAACACCATATATTTT. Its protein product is CASSPQGAGGNTIYF.

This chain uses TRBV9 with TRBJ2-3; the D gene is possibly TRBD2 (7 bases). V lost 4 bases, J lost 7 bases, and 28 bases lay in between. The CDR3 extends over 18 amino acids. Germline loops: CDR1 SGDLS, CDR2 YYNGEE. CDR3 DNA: TGTGCCAGCAGCTCCGACCCGACGGTAGGGGGGGCTAGGAATACGCAGTATTTT. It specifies CASSSDPTVGGARNTQYF.

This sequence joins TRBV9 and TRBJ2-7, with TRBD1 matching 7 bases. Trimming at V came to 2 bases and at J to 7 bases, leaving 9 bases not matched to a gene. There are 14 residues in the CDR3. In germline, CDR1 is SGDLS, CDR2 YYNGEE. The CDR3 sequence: CASSVHPRQGEQYF. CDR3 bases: TGTGCCAGCAGCGTGCACCCTCGACAGGGTGAGCAGTACTTC.

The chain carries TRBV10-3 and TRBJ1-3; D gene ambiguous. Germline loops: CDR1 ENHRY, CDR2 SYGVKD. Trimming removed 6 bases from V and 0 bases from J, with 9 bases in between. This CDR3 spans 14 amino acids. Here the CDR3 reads CAISPQYSGNTIYF. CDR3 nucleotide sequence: TGTGCCATCAGCCCACAGTACTCTGGAAACACCATATATTTT.

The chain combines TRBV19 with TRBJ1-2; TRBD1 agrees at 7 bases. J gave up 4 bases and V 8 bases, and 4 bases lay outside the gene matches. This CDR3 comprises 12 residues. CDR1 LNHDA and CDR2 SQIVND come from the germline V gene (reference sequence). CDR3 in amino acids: CASGWDSYGYTF. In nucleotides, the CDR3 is TGTGCCAGTGGGTGGGACAGCTATGGCTACACCTTC. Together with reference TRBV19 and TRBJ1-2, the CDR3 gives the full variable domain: DGGITQSPKYLFRKEGQNVTLSCEQNLNHDAMYWYRQDPGQGLRLIYYSQIVNDFQKGDIAEGYSVSREKKESFPLTVTSAQKNPTAFYLCASGWDSYGYTFGSGTRLTVV.

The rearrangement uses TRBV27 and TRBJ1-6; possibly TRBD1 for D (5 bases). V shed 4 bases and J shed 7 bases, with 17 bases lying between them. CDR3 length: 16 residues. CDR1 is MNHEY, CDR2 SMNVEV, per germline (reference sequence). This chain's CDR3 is CASSSRGGAMNSPLHF. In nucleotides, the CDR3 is TGTGCCAGCAGTTCTCGGGGAGGGGCAATGAATTCACCCCTCCACTTT.

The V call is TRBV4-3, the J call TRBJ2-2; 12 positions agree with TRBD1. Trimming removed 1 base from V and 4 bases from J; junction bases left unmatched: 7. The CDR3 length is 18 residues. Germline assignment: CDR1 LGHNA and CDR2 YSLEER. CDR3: CASSQGAPGQGATGELFF. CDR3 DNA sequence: TGCGCCAGCAGCCAAGGAGCGCCGGGACAGGGGGCCACCGGGGAGCTGTTTTTT.

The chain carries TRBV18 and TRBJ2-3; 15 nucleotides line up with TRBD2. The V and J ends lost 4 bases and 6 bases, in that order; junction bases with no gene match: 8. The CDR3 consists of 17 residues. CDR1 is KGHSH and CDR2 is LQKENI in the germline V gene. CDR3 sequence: CASSRGLAGGPGDTQYF. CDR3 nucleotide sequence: TGTGCCAGCTCACGTGGACTAGCGGGGGGGCCAGGTGATACGCAGTATTTT.

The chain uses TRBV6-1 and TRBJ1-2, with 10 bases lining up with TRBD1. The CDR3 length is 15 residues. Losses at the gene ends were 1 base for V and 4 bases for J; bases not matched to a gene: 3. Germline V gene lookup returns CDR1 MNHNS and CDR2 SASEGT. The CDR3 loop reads CASSEGTGGRYGYTF. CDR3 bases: TGTGCCAGCAGTGAAGGGACAGGGGGTCGCTATGGCTACACCTTC.

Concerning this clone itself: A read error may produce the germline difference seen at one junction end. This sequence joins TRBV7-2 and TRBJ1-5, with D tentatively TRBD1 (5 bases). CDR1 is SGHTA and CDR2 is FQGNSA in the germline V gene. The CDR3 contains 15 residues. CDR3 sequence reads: CASSVASGGKQPQHF. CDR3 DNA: TGTGCCAGCAGCGTAGCCAGTGGGGGGAAGCAGCCCCAGCATTTT.

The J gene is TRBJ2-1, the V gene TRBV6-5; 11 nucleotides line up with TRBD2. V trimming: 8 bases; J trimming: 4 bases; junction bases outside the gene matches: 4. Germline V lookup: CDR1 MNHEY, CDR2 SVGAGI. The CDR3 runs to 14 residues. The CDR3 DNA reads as TGTGCCAGCCCACCTAGCGGGGGGTACAATGAGCAGTTCTTC. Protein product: CASPPSGGYNEQFF.

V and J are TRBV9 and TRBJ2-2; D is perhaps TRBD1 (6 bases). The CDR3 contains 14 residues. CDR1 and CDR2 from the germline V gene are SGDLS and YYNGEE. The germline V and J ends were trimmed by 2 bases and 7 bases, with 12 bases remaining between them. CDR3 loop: CASSVRTANGELFF. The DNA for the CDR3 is TGTGCCAGCAGCGTTAGGACAGCGAACGGGGAGCTGTTTTTT.

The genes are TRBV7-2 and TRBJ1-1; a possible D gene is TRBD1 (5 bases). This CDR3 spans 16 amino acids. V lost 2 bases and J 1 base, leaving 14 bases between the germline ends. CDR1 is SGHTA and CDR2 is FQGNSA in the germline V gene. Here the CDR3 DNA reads TGTGCCAGCAGCTTAAGGGGCGCGGCCGGGAACACTGAAGCTTTCTTT. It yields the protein CASSLRGAAGNTEAFF.

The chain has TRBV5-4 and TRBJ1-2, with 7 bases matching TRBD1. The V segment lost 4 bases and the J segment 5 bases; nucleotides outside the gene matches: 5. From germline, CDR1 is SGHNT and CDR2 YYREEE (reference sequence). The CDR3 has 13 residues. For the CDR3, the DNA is TGTGCCAGCAGCCCCGACAGGGTGTATGGCTACACCTTC. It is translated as CASSPDRVYGYTF. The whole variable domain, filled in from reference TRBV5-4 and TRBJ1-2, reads ETGVTQSPTHLIKTRGQQVTLRCSSQSGHNTVSWYQQALGQGPQFIFQYYREEENGRGNFPPRFSGLQFPNYSSELNVNALELDDSALYLCASSPDRVYGYTFGSGTRLTVV.

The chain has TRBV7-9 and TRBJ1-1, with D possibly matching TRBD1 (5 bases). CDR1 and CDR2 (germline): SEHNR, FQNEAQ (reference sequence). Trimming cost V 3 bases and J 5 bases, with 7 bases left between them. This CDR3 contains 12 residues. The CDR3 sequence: CASSLGTTEAFF. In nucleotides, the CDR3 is TGTGCCAGCAGCTTGGGGACGACTGAAGCTTTCTTT. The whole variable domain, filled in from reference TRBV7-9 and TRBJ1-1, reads DTGVSQNPRHKITKRGQNVTFRCDPISEHNRLYWYRQTLGQGPEFLTYFQNEAQLEKSRLLSDRFSAERPKGSFSTLEIQRTEQGDSAMYLCASSLGTTEAFFGQGTRLTVV.

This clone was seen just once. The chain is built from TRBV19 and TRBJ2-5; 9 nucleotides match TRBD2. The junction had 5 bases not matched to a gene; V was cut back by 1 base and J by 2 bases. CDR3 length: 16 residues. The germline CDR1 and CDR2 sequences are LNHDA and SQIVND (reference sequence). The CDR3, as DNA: TGTGCCAGTAGTATAGGTTGGGGACTAGCACAAGAGACCCAGTACTTC. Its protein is CASSIGWGLAQETQYF.

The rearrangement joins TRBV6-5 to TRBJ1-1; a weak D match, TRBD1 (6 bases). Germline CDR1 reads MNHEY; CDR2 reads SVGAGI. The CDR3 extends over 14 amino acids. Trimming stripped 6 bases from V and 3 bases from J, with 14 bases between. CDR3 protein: CASSQGQGYTEAFF. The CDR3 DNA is TGTGCCAGCAGCCAGGGGCAGGGCTACACTGAAGCTTTCTTT.

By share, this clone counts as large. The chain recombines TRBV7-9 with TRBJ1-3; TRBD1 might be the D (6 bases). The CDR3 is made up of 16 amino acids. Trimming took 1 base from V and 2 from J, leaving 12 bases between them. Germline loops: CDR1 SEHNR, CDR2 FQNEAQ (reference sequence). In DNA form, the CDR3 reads TGTGCCAGCAGCTTAGAACAGGGATCCGCTGGAAACACCATATATTTT. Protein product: CASSLEQGSAGNTIYF.

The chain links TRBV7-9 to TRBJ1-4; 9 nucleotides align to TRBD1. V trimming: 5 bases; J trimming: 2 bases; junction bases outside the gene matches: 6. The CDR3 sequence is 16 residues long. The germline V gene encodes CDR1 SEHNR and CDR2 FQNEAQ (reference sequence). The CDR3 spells CASSRTGAGTNEKLFF. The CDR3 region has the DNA TGTGCCAGCAGCCGGACAGGGGCCGGGACTAATGAAAAACTGTTTTTT.

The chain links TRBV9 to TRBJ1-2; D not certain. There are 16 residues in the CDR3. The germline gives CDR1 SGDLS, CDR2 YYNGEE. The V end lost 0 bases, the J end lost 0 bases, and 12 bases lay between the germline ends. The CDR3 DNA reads TGTGCCAGCAGCGTAGGCGACATGCAAGCTAACTATGGCTACACCTTC. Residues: CASSVGDMQANYGYTF.

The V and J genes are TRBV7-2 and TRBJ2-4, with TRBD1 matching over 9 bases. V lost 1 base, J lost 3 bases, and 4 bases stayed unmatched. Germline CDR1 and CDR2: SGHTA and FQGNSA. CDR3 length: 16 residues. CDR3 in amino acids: CASSLDRGLSKNIQYF. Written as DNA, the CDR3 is TGTGCCAGCAGCTTAGACAGGGGGCTAAGCAAAAACATTCAGTACTTC.

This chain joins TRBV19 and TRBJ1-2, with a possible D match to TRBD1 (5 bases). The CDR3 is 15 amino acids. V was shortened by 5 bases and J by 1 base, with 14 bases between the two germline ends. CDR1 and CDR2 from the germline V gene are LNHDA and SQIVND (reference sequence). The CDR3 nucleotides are TGTGCCAGTAGTGCTTCCTCGACAGTTAACTATGGCTACACCTTC. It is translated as CASSASSTVNYGYTF.

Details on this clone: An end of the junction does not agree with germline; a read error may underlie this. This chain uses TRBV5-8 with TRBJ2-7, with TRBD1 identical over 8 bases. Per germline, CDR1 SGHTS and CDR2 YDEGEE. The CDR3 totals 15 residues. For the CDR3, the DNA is TGTGCCAGCAGCCTTCTAACCGGGACAGGTACCGAGGAGTACTTC. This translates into CASSLLTGTGTEEYF.

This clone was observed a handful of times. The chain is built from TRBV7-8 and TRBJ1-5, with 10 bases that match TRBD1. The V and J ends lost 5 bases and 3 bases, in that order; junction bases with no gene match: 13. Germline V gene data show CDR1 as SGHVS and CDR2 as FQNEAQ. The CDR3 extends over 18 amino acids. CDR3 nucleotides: TGTGCCAGCAGCGGAAGGGCCGGGACAGGGGACGACAATCAGCCCCAGCATTTT. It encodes CASSGRAGTGDDNQPQHF.

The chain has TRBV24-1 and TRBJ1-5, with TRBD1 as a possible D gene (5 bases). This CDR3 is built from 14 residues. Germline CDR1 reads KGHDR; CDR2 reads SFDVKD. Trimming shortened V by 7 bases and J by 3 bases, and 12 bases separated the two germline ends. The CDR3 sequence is CATSGDGHNQPQHF. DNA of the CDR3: TGTGCCACCAGCGGGGACGGACACAATCAGCCCCAGCATTTT.

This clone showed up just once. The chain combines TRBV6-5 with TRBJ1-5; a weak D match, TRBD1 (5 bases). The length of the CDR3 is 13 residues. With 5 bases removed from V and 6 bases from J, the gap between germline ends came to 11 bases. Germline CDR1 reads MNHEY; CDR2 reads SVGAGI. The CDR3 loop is CASSRAQGQPQHF. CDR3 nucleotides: TGTGCCAGCAGTCGGGCGCAGGGTCAGCCCCAGCATTTT.

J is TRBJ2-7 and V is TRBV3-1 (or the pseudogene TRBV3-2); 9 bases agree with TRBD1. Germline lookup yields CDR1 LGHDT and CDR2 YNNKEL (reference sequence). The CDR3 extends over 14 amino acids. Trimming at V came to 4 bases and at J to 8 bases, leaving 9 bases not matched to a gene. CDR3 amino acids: CASSPGTGLIKQYF. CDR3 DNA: TGTGCCAGCAGCCCCGGGACAGGGCTCATAAAGCAGTACTTC.

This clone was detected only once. CDR3 nucleotides: TGTGCCAGCAGTATGCGACAGGGACTAACTAATGAAAAACTGTTTTTT. Translated: CASSMRQGLTNEKLFF. This chain joins TRBV13 and TRBJ1-4; 7 bases fit TRBD1. This CDR3 has 16 residues. V lost 6 bases and J lost 1; bases outside the gene matches: 8. Germline CDR1 and CDR2: PRHDT and FYEKMQ (reference sequence).

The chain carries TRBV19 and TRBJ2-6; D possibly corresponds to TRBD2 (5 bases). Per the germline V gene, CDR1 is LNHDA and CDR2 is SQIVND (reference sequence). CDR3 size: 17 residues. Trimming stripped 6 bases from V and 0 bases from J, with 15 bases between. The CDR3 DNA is TGTGCCAGTAGCCCCGGGGTAGCTCTCTCTGGGGCCAACGTCCTGACTTTC. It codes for CASSPGVALSGANVLTF. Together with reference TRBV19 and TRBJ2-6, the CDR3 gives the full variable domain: DGGITQSPKYLFRKEGQNVTLSCEQNLNHDAMYWYRQDPGQGLRLIYYSQIVNDFQKGDIAEGYSVSREKKESFPLTVTSAQKNPTAFYLCASSPGVALSGANVLTFGAGSRLTVL.